A single T cell receptor beta chain is shown here with its context. Its matching antigen is unknown. The germline gives CDR1 MNHEY, CDR2 SVGAGI. This CDR3 is built from 16 residues. TCRdb reprocessed the 5' RACE reads; each CDR3 protein has one entry and no DNA is given. The sample totals approximately 170,000 distinct CDR3 sequences. This entry belongs to a study of T cells expressing NK-cell markers. Study details: There were seven HCMV-seropositive donors and one seronegative donor among the eight sequenced.

Study-level results: No clear determination of HCMV specificity was made for expanded NKG2C+ T cell clones.

The V and J genes are TRBV6-5 and TRBJ2-3; there is no DNA to check the TCRdb D call of TRBD1. The sample was blood T cells: a sorted CD56 or NKG2C T cell subset, CD4+ or CD8+ T cells, or bulk PBMC T cells (not recorded which). The sequence came from a man aged 18 to 69 in good health. CDR3 amino acids: CASRDSPGQSTDTQYF.